This TCR beta chain is from a study of blood T cell repertoires in COVID-19. Overall study: Material from acute and convalescent COVID-19 was sourced from the United States, Italy and Spain. The cDNA or gDNA used as material had been derived from T cells, B-cell-depleted T cells, or PBMCs.

The trim removed 10 bases at V and 4 bases at J, leaving 12 bases unmatched. Germline V gives CDR1 MNHEY, CDR2 SVGAGI. The CDR3 spans 14 residues. In the original workflow: Researchers report that nucleated cell counts were estimated from reference gene primer amplification. Some clones are missing from TCRdb's copy, which holds only in-frame ones; the method was immunoSEQ multiplex PCR. V, J and clone size are taken as reported in that table, and D and trimming were inferred from the DNA itself. The top ten hold roughly 12% of the sample, which has around 25,000 clones, around 87% seen once. The sequenced sample was peripheral blood. The rearrangement links TRBV6-5 to TRBJ2-7; 8 positions match TRBD2. The receptor was isolated from a man in his 70s with acute or convalescent COVID-19. CDR3 protein: CAISPGTRLYEQYF. As DNA, the CDR3 is TGTGCCATCTCTCCGGGGACTAGACTTTACGAGCAGTACTTC.